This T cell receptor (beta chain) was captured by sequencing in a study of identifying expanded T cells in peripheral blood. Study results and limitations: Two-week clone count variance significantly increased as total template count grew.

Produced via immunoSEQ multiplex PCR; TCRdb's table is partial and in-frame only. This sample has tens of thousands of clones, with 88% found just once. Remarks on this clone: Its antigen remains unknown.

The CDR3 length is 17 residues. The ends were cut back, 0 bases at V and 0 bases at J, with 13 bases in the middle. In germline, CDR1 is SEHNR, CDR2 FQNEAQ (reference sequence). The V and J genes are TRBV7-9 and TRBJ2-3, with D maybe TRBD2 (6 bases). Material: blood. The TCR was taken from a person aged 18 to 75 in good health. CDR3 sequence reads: CASSLADSGESTDTQYF. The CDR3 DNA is TGTGCCAGCAGCTTAGCGGATTCGGGGGAGAGCACAGATACGCAGTATTTT.